Below, 5 T cell receptor beta chains from the same sample are listed, as sequenced in a study of PD-1 blockade in mismatch repair-deficient tumors. TCRdb keeps only in-frame clones here, not all; method: immunoSEQ multiplex PCR. This table has tens of thousands of clones, 80% to 90% appearing once. The specimen was peripheral blood, collected 44 weeks after starting pembrolizumab. These TCRs come from an adult with mismatch repair-deficient cancer.

V usage is TRBV5-1 and J usage is TRBJ2-3; 12 positions match TRBD2. Trimming took 3 bases from V and 1 from J; bases not matched to a gene: 12. This CDR3 contains 19 residues. Germline V CDR1 and CDR2: SGHRS, YFSETQ. The CDR3: CASSWRRGGLAGRTDTQYF. CDR3 coding DNA: TGCGCCAGCAGCTGGAGACGGGGAGGACTAGCGGGACGCACAGATACGCAGTATTTT.

The chain combines TRBV5-1 with TRBJ2-7; D is possibly TRBD1 (6 bases). CDR1 and CDR2 from the germline V gene are SGHRS and YFSETQ. V was shortened by 5 bases and J by 5 bases, with 17 bases between the two germline ends. CDR3 length: 14 amino acids. DNA of the CDR3: TGCGCCAGCAGTACGGTAGGGGGAGCGCACGAGCAGTACTTC. Translating it yields CASSTVGGAHEQYF.

As for this clone: Germline is not matched at one junction end, which may reflect a read error. The V and J genes are TRBV6-1 and TRBJ2-3, with a tentative D call TRBD1 (6 bases). CDR1 MNHNS and CDR2 SASEGT come from the germline V gene. The CDR3 has 12 amino acids. The CDR3 region is CAGRQDTDTQYF. CDR3 coding DNA: TGTGCCGGCAGACAGGACACAGATACGCAGTATTTT.

The chain links TRBV6-1 to TRBJ1-5; TRBD1 matches at 7 bases. V lost 7 bases and J lost 5; bases outside the gene matches: 11. CDR3 length equals 15 residues. The germline V gene has CDR1 MNHNS and CDR2 SASEGT. The CDR3 spells CASTGDRQGHQPQHF. The CDR3 coding sequence is TGTGCCAGCACCGGGGACCGACAGGGCCATCAGCCCCAGCATTTT.

The rearrangement links TRBV18 to TRBJ2-5, with D uncertain. This CDR3 is built from 15 residues. The ends were cut back, 3 bases at V and 0 bases at J, with 11 bases in the middle. Germline V gene data show CDR1 as KGHSH and CDR2 as LQKENI. The CDR3: CASSPLPPDQETQYF. The CDR3 DNA follows: TGTGCCAGCTCACCTCTCCCTCCGGACCAAGAGACCCAGTACTTC.